Below, 3 T cell receptor beta chains from the same sample are listed, as sequenced in a study of beta chain features in type 1 diabetes. The whole isolated RNA underwent reverse transcription, so sequencing captured expressed TCRB transcripts. This table comes from immunoSEQ multiplex PCR, and its TCRdb copy is limited to in-frame clones, with some not included. The sample lists about 290,000 clones; 8% were seen once. The material sequenced was central memory CD4+ T cells from blood. These receptors all come from a woman between 18 and 29 years old in good health.

In its sample, this clone was seen many times. The chain has TRBV18 and TRBJ1-5; 7 bases line up with TRBD1. Germline CDR1 KGHSH, CDR2 LQKENI. CDR3 length: 16 amino acids. The V gene end was trimmed by 6 bases and the J gene end by 2 bases; junction bases not matched to a gene: 10. The CDR3 sequence is CASSRYSTGGNQPQHF. The CDR3 DNA is TGTGCCAGCTCCCGCTATTCTACAGGGGGCAATCAGCCCCAGCATTTT. The entire variable domain, with the rest obtained from reference TRBV18 and TRBJ1-5, is as follows: NAGVMQNPRHLVRRRGQEARLRCSPMKGHSHVYWYRQLPEEGLKFMVYLQKENIIDESGMPKERFSAEFPKEGPSILRIQQVVRGDSAAYFCASSRYSTGGNQPQHFGDGTRLSIL.

The chain uses TRBV19 and TRBJ2-5; D gene ambiguous. Trimming stripped 2 bases from V and 5 bases from J, with 6 bases between. This CDR3 region has 12 residues. Germline values: CDR1 LNHDA, CDR2 SQIVND (reference sequence). CDR3 protein: CASSIKGETQYF. The CDR3 DNA reads TGTGCCAGTAGTATAAAGGGTGAGACCCAGTACTTC.

The rearrangement uses TRBV11-2 and TRBJ2-3; D gene ambiguous. Trimming took off 3 bases at V and 6 bases at J, with 7 bases between the two ends. The CDR3 length is 12 residues. Per the germline V gene, CDR1 is SGHAT and CDR2 is FQNNGV. The CDR3 sequence: CASSFVVDTQYF. CDR3 nucleotides: TGTGCCAGCAGCTTCGTAGTGGATACGCAGTATTTT.